The source of this T cell receptor beta chain is a study of T cell responses to AZD1222 COVID-19 vaccine. TCRdb's copy holds only in-frame clones and misses some; the assay was immunoSEQ multiplex PCR. The sample comprises over 150,000 clones, around 87% of which are singletons, and approximately 2.5% rests with the top ten. Germline loops: CDR1 MNHEY, CDR2 SVGAGI. The germline V and J ends were trimmed by 7 bases and 4 bases, with 19 bases remaining between them. There are 15 residues in the CDR3. The sequence came from an adult in good health. This material consisted of peripheral blood, taken on day 0 of AZD1222 vaccination. The V call is TRBV6-5, the J call TRBJ2-5; D is tentatively TRBD1 or TRBD2 (5 bases each). Written as DNA, the CDR3 is TGTGCCAGCAACCCGGGCAGGGAGAGAGGAGAGACCCAGTACTTC. Translation: CASNPGRERGETQYF.